The next 3 T cell receptor beta chains were all read from a single sample in a study of regulatory T cells in long-lasting Graves disease. The time point was: newly diagnosed GD, antithyroid drugs for less than 3 months. The TCR library was made from RNA extracted from PBMCs. Arm-PCR with iRepertoire HTBI primers amplified the CDR3 regions for these TCR beta libraries. TCRdb re-called the multiplex PCR reads through MiXCR, storing one row per CDR3 protein. The sample yields about 440,000 distinct CDR3 sequences, approximately 15% seen once. These data were also reused for a study on T cells in Graves' hyperthyroidism and ophthalmopathy.

The source material was peripheral blood mononuclear cells (PBMCs), sampled at new diagnosis, from a patient treated with antithyroid drugs. The receptors stem from a young woman with Graves disease.

Of note for this clonotype: Compared with germline, one end of the junction differs, possibly owing to a read error. CDR3 sequence: CAGSQSGESQPQHF. In DNA form, the CDR3 reads TGTGCCGGCAGCCAATCAGGGGAGAGTCAGCCCCAGCATTTT. The chain recombines TRBV3-1 with TRBJ1-5; the D gene is possibly TRBD1 (6 bases). From germline, CDR1 is LGHDT and CDR2 YNNKEL (reference sequence). This CDR3 region has 14 residues.

This clonotype came up many times. V and J are TRBV27 and TRBJ2-7; either TRBD1 or TRBD2 may fit D (5 bases each). The CDR3 consists of 15 residues. CDR1 MNHEY and CDR2 SMNVEV come from the germline V gene (reference sequence). V was shortened by 5 bases and J by 1 base, with 15 bases between the two germline ends. The CDR3 reads CASSPNGAASYEQYF. The DNA for the CDR3 is TGTGCCAGCAGTCCGAACGGGGCTGCTTCCTACGAGCAGTACTTC.

Ten or more counts support this clonotype. The chain carries TRBV20-1 and TRBJ2-1, with D tentatively TRBD2 (5 bases). V lost 3 bases to trimming and J lost 4 bases, with 7 bases between them. This CDR3 region has 12 residues. Germline V gene lookup returns CDR1 DFQATT and CDR2 SNEGSKA (reference sequence). The CDR3 sequence is CSASLAYNEQFF. The CDR3 nucleotides read TGCAGTGCTAGTCTAGCATACAATGAGCAGTTCTTC.